This entry features one T cell receptor (beta chain) sequence. This clonotype turned up a few times. Its target antigen remains unknown. No quality values exist for individual bases; no much larger clone is one base distant. Inclusive of the bounding cysteine and phenylalanine, the CDR3 is 15 residues long. The only DNA kept is the CDR3, 45 bases in frame from the first base. Here V drops 4 bases and J drops 6 bases, and the junction holds 8 bases not matched to any gene. Based on the germline V gene (reference sequence), the CDR1 and CDR2 sequences are PRHDT and FYEKMQ. This record belongs to a study of T cell repertoires in cytomegalovirus infection (dated by TCRdb to the late 2010s). Broadly, across the study: Donor HLA type was relevant to the analysis, as public TCR beta signatures indicated carriage of CMV infection together with the matching HLA type.

On the study overall, not on this receptor specifically: In the ex vivo response, HLA-C-restricted CMV-specific TCR beta clonotypes were dominant, and in two of eight donors the single most frequent clonotype came from this HLA-C-restricted group. Cumulative frequency of public TCR beta family members discriminated carriers of CMV infection plus the relevant HLA type in this cohort and an independent 352-donor cohort.

Sequencing was performed on an Illumina HiSeq 1500. The public reads were quality trimmed at Q25 with fastp and then assembled into clones with MiXCR by TCRdb, keeping productive beta chains. All rows with the same CDR3 protein become a single entry with the most common DNA and genes. The sample table holds hundreds of thousands of distinct CDR3 sequences, of which about 20% were seen once. The ten largest clonotypes hold roughly 18% of the sample. The source is a human donor in good health (CMV status not recorded). Some clones in this sample may be carry-over from other donors' samples. The sequence links TRBV13 to TRBJ2-7, with 11 junctional bases fitting TRBD1. The sequenced sample was CD8+ T cells from PBMCs. The CDR3 sequence is CASSYNPGQGGEQYF. The sequenced DNA is TGTGCCAGCAGCTACAATCCGGGACAGGGGGGCGAGCAGTACTTC.